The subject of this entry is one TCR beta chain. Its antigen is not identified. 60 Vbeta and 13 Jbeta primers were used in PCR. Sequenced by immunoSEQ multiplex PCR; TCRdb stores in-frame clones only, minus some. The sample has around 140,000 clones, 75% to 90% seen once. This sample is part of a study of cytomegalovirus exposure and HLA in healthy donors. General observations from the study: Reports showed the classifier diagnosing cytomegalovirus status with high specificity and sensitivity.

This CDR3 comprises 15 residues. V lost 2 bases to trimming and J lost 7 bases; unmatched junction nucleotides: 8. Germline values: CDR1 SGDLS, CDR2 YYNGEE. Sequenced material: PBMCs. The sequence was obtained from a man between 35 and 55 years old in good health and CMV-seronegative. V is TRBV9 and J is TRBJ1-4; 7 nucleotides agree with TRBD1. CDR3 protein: CASSVSKGAIEKLFF. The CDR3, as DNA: TGTGCCAGCAGCGTCAGTAAGGGGGCAATTGAAAAACTGTTTTTT.